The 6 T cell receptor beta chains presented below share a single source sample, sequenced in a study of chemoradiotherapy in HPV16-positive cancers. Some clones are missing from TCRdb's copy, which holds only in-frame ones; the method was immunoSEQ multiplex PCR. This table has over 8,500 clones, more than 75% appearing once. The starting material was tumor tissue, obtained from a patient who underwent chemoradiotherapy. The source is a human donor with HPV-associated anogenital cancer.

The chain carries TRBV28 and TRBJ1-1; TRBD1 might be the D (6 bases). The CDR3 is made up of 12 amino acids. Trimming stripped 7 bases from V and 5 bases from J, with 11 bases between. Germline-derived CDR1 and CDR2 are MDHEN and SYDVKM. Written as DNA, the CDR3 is TGTGCCAGCATCAGCGGACAGACTGAAGCTTTCTTT. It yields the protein CASISGQTEAFF. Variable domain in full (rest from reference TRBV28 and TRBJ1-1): DVKVTQSSRYLVKRTGEKVFLECVQDMDHENMFWYRQDPGLGLRLIYFSYDVKMKEKGDIPEGYSVSREKKERFSLILESASTNQTSMYLCASISGQTEAFFGQGTRLTVV.

CDR3 sequence: CASRIPGLVEEQYF. The CDR3 coding sequence is TGTGCCAGTCGAATTCCGGGACTTGTAGAAGAGCAGTACTTC. The chain carries TRBV28 and TRBJ2-7; D perhaps matches TRBD2 (6 bases). Trimming took off 9 bases at V and 7 bases at J, with 22 bases between the two ends. CDR1 and CDR2 (germline): MDHEN, SYDVKM. The CDR3 extends over 14 amino acids. Full variable domain (remainder filled in from reference TRBV28 and TRBJ2-7): DVKVTQSSRYLVKRTGEKVFLECVQDMDHENMFWYRQDPGLGLRLIYFSYDVKMKEKGDIPEGYSVSREKKERFSLILESASTNQTSMYLCASRIPGLVEEQYFGPGTRLTVT.

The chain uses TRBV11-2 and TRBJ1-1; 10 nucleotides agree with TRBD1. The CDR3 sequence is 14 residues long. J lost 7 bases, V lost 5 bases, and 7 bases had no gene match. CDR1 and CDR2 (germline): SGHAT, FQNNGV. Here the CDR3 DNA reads TGTGCCAGCAGCCGTGACAGGGGGCTTGGTGAAGCTTTCTTT. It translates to CASSRDRGLGEAFF.

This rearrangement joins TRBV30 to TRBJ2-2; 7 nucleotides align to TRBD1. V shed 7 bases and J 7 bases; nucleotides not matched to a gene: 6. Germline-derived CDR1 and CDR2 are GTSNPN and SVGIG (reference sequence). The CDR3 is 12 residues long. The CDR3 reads CAYQQGSGELFF. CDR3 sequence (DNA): TGTGCCTACCAACAGGGGAGCGGGGAGCTGTTTTTT.

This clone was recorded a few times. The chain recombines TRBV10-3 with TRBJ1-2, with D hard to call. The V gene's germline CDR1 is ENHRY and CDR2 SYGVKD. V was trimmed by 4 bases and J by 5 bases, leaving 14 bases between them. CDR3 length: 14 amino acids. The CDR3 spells CAISGVNARYGYTF. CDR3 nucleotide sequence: TGTGCCATCAGTGGGGTTAACGCGCGGTATGGCTACACCTTC.

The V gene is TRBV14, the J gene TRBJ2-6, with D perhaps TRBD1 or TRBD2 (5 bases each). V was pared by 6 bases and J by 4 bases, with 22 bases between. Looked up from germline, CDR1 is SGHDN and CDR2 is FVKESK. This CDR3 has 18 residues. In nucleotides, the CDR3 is TGTGCCAGCAGGCAAACGGGCGAGGGGCGGGCCGGGGCCAACGTCCTGACTTTC. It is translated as CASRQTGEGRAGANVLTF.